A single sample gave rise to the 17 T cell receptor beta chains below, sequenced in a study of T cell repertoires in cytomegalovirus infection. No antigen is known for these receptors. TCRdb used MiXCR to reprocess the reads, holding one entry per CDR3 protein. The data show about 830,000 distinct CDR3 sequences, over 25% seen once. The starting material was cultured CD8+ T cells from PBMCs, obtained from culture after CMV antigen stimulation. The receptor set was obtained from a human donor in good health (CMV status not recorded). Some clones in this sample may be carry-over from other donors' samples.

The CDR3 sequence: CSARDREFRDVSGNTIYF. CDR3 nucleotides: TGCAGTGCTAGAGATCGAGAATTCCGGGACGTCTCTGGAAACACCATATATTTT. V and J are TRBV20-1 and TRBJ1-3, with TRBD1 as a possible D gene (5 bases). V lost 0 bases and J 0 bases, leaving 18 bases between the germline ends. Germline-derived CDR1 and CDR2 are DFQATT and SNEGSKA (reference sequence). This CDR3 contains 18 residues.

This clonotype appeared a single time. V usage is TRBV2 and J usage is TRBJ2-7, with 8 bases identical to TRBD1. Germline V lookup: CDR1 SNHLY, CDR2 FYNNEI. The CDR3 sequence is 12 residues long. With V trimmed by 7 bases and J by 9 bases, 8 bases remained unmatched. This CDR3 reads CASKGQGLVQYF. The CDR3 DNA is TGTGCCAGCAAAGGACAGGGACTCGTGCAGTACTTC.

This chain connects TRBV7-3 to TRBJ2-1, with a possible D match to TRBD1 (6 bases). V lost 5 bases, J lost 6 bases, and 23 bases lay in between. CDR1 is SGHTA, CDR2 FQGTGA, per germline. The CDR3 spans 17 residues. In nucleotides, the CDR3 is TGTGCCAGCAGCCCCTACCAACGGGACATTCTGGGCAATGAGCAGTTCTTC. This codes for CASSPYQRDILGNEQFF.

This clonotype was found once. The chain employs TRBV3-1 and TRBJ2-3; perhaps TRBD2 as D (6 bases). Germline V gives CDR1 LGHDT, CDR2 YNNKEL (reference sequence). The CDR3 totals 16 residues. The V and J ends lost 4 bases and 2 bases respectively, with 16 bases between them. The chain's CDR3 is CASSRRVADPTDTQYF. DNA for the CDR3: TGTGCCAGCAGCCGGCGGGTAGCGGACCCCACAGATACGCAGTATTTT.

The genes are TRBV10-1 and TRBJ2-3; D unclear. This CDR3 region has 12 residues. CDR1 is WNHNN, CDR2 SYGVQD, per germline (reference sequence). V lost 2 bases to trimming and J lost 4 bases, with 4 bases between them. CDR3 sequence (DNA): TGCGCCAGCAGTGAGACGGCAGATACGCAGTATTTT. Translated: CASSETADTQYF.

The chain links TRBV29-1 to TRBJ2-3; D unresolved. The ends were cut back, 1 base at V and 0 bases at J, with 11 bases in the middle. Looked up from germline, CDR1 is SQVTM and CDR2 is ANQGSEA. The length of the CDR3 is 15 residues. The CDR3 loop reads CSVEGIGVSTDTQYF. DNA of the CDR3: TGCAGCGTTGAAGGGATAGGTGTCAGCACAGATACGCAGTATTTT.

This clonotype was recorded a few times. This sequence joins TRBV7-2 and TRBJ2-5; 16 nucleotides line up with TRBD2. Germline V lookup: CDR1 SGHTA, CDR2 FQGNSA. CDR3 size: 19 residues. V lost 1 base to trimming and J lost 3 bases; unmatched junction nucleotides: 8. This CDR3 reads CASSLGGLAGGLGKETQYF. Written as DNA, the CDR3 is TGTGCCAGCAGCTTAGGGGGACTAGCGGGGGGGCTGGGGAAAGAGACCCAGTACTTC.

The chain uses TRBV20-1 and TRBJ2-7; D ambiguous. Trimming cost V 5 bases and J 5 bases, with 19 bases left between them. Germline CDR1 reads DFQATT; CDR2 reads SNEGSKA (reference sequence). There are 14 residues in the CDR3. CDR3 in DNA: TGCAGTGCTGCAGCGAGCCTTGCCCCAAACGAGCAGTACGTC. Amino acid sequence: CSAAASLAPNEQYV.

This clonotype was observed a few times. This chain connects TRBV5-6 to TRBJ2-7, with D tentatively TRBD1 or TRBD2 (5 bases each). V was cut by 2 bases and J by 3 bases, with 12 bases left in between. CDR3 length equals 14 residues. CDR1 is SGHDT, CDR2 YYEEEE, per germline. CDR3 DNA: TGTGCCAGCAGCTTCGGTACAGGACTCTACGAGCAGTACGTC. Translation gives CASSFGTGLYEQYV.

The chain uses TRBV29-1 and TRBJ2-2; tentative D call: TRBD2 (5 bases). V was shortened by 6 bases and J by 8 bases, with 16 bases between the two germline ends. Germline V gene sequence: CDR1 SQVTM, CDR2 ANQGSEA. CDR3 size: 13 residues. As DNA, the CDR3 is TGCAGCGTGTTTGGTGGTGAGGGTGGGGAGCTGTTTTTT. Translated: CSVFGGEGGELFF.

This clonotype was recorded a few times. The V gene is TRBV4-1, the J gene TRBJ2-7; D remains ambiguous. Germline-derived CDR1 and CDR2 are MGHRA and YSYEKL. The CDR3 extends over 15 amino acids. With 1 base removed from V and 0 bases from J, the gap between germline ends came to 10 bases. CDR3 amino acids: CASSQVVSPSYEQYF. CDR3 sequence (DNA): TGCGCCAGCAGCCAAGTAGTATCCCCCTCCTACGAGCAGTACTTC.

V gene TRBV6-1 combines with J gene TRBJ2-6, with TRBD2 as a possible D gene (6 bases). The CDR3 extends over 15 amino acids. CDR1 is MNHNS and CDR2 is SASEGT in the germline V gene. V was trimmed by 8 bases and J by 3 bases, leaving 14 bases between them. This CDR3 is CASYHREFGANVLTF. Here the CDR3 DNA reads TGTGCCAGCTATCACCGGGAGTTTGGGGCCAACGTCCTGACTTTC.

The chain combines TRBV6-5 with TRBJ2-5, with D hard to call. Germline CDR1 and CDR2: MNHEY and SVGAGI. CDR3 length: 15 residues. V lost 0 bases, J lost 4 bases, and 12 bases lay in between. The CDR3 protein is CASSYSGPKGETQYF. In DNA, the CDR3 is TGTGCCAGCAGTTACTCCGGGCCTAAGGGAGAGACCCAGTACTTC.

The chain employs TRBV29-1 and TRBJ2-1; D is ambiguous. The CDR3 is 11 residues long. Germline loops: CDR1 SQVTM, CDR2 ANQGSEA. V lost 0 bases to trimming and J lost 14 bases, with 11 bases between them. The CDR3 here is CSVEEGSMEFF. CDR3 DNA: TGCAGCGTTGAAGAGGGATCGATGGAGTTCTTC.

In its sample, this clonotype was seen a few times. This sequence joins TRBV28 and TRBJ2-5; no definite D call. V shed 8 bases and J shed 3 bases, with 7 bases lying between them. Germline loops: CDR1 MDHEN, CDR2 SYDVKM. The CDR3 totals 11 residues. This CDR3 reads CASFRKETQYF. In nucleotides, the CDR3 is TGTGCCAGCTTTCGGAAAGAGACCCAGTACTTC.

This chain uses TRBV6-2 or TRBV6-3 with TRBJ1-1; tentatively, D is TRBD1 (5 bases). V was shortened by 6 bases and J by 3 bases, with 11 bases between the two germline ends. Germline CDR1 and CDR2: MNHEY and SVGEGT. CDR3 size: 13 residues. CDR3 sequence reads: CASRAREDTEAFF. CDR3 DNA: TGTGCCAGCAGGGCCAGGGAGGACACTGAAGCTTTCTTT.

Written as DNA, the CDR3 is TGTGCCAGTATGGGAGAGTCTGAAGCTTTCTTT. Protein sequence: CASMGESEAFF. The V call is TRBV19, the J call TRBJ1-1; D not resolved. The CDR3 covers 11 residues. CDR1 and CDR2 from the germline V gene are LNHDA and SQIVND (reference sequence). V was pared by 7 bases and J by 6 bases, with 9 bases between.